This T cell receptor beta chain emerged from a study of shared clonotypes between healthy human individuals (dated by TCRdb to about 2020). Regarding the complete study: A couple of women and a few men aged 18 to 49 years were included in the cohort. For each donor, three plates each were used for CD4 naive and CD4 memory, two plates were used for CD8 naive, and one plate was used for CD8 memory. To estimate repertoire size and how much clonotype sharing occurs between individuals, the study deeply sequenced the blood TCR repertoires of five healthy adults. To increase sequencing depth and limit assay-specific biases, TCR repertoire library preparation and sequencing were carried out by different laboratories using diverse techniques. Each donor's leukapheresis produced roughly between roughly 0.85 and 9.5 billion PBMCs.

From a lookup of the germline V gene, CDR1 and CDR2 are MDHEN and SYDVKM. V is cut back by 8 bases and J by 8 bases, with 22 bases in the junction unmatched. The CDR3 runs 18 residues from the cysteine to the phenylalanine. Here the CDR3 DNA is all that survives: 54 bases in frame from base 1. Using the deep immunoSEQ assay, multiplex PCR amplified TCR CDR3 regions from genomic DNA. For each cell subset, the extracted genomic DNA was distributed evenly across all wells of several immunoSEQ 96-well plates, and each plate served as one replicate. For sorted subsets, 150 to 250 ng of genomic DNA, equivalent to 25,000 to 35,000 T cell genomes, went into each replicate PCR. The purified libraries were quantified using a Qubit 3.0 fluorometer, sized with a Bioanalyzer 2100, and then quantified again using the KAPA Library Quantification kit. Each immunoSEQ 96-well plate was sequenced on its own single-read 150-cycle Illumina NextSeq 550 flow cell. The original pipeline was this. Because the immunoSEQ output included only junctional sequences and no quality scores, the filtering could not be the same as the filtering used for full-length reads. To assign V/J genes and CDR3, sequences were annotated against IMGT germline references using PyIR, a Python wrapper for IgBLAST v1.9. Reads were filtered out if the reads had weak V/J assignments (E-value above 1e-6), no CDR3, stop codons, out-of-frame junctions, or ambiguous translated residues. V3J clonotypes were defined as sequences sharing an identical inferred V gene, J gene, and CDR3 amino acid sequence. Percentage overlap between repertoires was computed as shared unique clonotypes divided by the size of the smaller repertoire. RTK rarefaction, the Chao1 estimator, and Recon v2.1 estimates of unobserved clonotypes were used to assess repertoire richness. Generation probabilities were computed with OLGA for all TCRbeta clonotypes obtained by the gDNA method from several donors. In TCRdb, the immuneACCESS table is reduced to in-frame sequences with V and J assigned. These tables do not hold every clone; where another copy was compared, an unresolved V gene accounts for under half, and the others remain unexplained. The V and J calls and the clone size are those of that table, but D and trimming were determined from the DNA. Here the sample has approximately 1,000,000 clones; around 78% occur a single time. More than 0.45% of the sample comes from the top ten.

The research as a whole found: Clonotypes shared by all four sorted-subset donors showed higher generation probabilities than non-shared clonotypes. Because the study included only a small number of donors, the genetic and exposure-history diversity represented was limited. When a handful of donors were compared, the shared fraction of clonotypes was 5% to 6.5% for naive CD4, 3% to 4% for naive CD8, 2% to 2.5% for memory CD4, and 0.35% to 0.5% for memory CD8. Pairwise subsampling led to the expectation that sequencing depth would affect the degree of clonotype sharing among donors. Incomplete sequencing was indicated by rarefaction of sorted-subset datasets, despite the large sequencing depth. Naive subsets generally had larger estimated clonotype richness than memory subsets. Sampling was restricted to blood, and TCR repertoires in tissues likely differ from the TCR repertoires found in blood.

A word on this clone: Its antigen is unknown. No base quality values were provided; no much bigger clone lies one nucleotide off.

The donors were healthy, HIV-negative adults with no recently reported acute infections or vaccinations. Only Caucasian adults living in Nashville, Tennessee, USA were represented among the donors. CD4+ T cells were enriched through magnetic negative selection, after which naive cells were positively selected on CD45RA and the remaining negative fraction served as the memory subset. Blood was obtained by leukapheresis, after which PBMCs were separated by Ficoll-Histopaque density gradient centrifugation and cryopreserved in liquid nitrogen vapor phase. Analytical flow cytometry was used to check the purity and quantity of each magnetically sorted T cell population. Each sorted fraction had its genomic DNA isolated and then quantified by UV absorbance on a Nanodrop 2000c.

Sequenced input: memory CD4+ T cells from PBMCs. In light of the paper, this sample's cell subset or site label describes: CD45RA-negative fraction. The rearranged chain carries TRBV28 and TRBJ2-1; TRBD2 fits 9 bases in the junction. The TCR was taken from a man younger than 30 in good health. Some clones in this sample may be carry-over from other donors' samples. The CDR3: CASLKIAGAVRVGDEQFF. The nucleotide sequence is TGTGCCAGCTTAAAAATAGCGGGAGCGGTGAGGGTGGGGGATGAGCAGTTCTTC.